The following is a TCR beta chain sequence with its context. CDR1 SGHNT and CDR2 YYREEE come from the germline V gene (reference sequence). Trimming removed 3 bases from V and 5 bases from J; junction bases left unmatched: 6. CDR3 size: 14 residues. In the original analysis: It was from reference gene primer amplification that nucleated cell counts were estimated. The protocol was immunoSEQ multiplex PCR, while the TCRdb copy is restricted to in-frame clones and leaves out a portion. V, J and clone size reflect that table, while D and trimming were determined from the DNA. The profile shows 310,000 or so clones, 87% of them singletons. The sample originates from a study of blood T cell repertoires in COVID-19. Turning to the study itself: Material from acute and convalescent COVID-19 was sourced from the United States, Italy and Spain.

This study enrolled people aged roughly 18 to 89 from around 26 US geographic areas. Cohort assignment relied on participant-reported clinical history. The V call is TRBV5-4, the J call TRBJ2-5; 8 nucleotides line up with TRBD2. The TCR sequence derives from a woman between 40 and 55 years old who had recovered from COVID-19. The sequencing sample was made of PBMCs or T cells enriched from blood (not recorded which). CDR3 loop: CASSSQTSVETQYF. In DNA, the CDR3 is TGTGCCAGCAGCTCTCAGACTAGCGTGGAGACCCAGTACTTC. Variable domain in full (rest from reference TRBV5-4 and TRBJ2-5): ETGVTQSPTHLIKTRGQQVTLRCSSQSGHNTVSWYQQALGQGPQFIFQYYREEENGRGNFPPRFSGLQFPNYSSELNVNALELDDSALYLCASSSQTSVETQYFGPGTRLLVL.